The 23 T cell receptor beta chains given below trace back to one sample, sequenced in a study of cytomegalovirus exposure and HLA in healthy donors. 60 Vbeta and 13 Jbeta primers were used in PCR. The assay was immunoSEQ multiplex PCR, and TCRdb's table has in-frame clones only and misses some. The repertoire holds about 260,000 clones, with about four fifths as singletons. Material for sequencing was PBMCs. Receptor source: a woman between 40 and 55 years old in good health and CMV-seropositive.

The V and J genes are TRBV28 and TRBJ2-5; 13 bases fit TRBD2. The germline V gene has CDR1 MDHEN and CDR2 SYDVKM. There are 17 residues in the CDR3. V was pared by 6 bases and J by 4 bases, with 11 bases of the junction left unmatched. In DNA, the CDR3 is TGTGCCAGCAGCCTCCTAGGACTAGCGGGGGAGAGAGAGACCCAGTACTTC. It specifies CASSLLGLAGERETQYF. The full variable domain, completed using reference TRBV28 and TRBJ2-5, is DVKVTQSSRYLVKRTGEKVFLECVQDMDHENMFWYRQDPGLGLRLIYFSYDVKMKEKGDIPEGYSVSREKKERFSLILESASTNQTSMYLCASSLLGLAGERETQYFGPGTRLLVL.

V gene TRBV7-3 combines with J gene TRBJ2-4; 7 bases map to TRBD2. V lost 5 bases to trimming and J lost 3 bases; unmatched junction nucleotides: 7. The germline gives CDR1 SGHTA, CDR2 FQGTGA. The CDR3 covers 15 residues. The CDR3 DNA reads as TGTGCCAGCAGCCCTTCGGGAGGTGGCAAAAACATTCAGTACTTC. It encodes CASSPSGGGKNIQYF.

V is TRBV10-3 and J is TRBJ2-2, with 7 bases that match TRBD2. Germline values: CDR1 ENHRY, CDR2 SYGVKD. The CDR3 runs 14 residues. DNA for the CDR3: TGTGCGTGTCATGGGACTATGAACACCGGGGAGCTGTTTTTT. This encodes CACHGTMNTGELFF.

V gene TRBV19 combines with J gene TRBJ2-7; TRBD2 agrees at 9 bases. The CDR3 is made up of 14 amino acids. V shed 5 bases, J shed 5 bases, and the junction held 7 bases outside the gene matches. Germline-derived CDR1 and CDR2 are LNHDA and SQIVND (reference sequence). CDR3 protein: CASSLGLAFHEQYF. CDR3 nucleotide sequence: TGTGCCAGTAGTCTAGGACTAGCGTTCCACGAGCAGTACTTC.

The rearrangement links TRBV19 to TRBJ1-5; the match to TRBD1 covers 8 bases. CDR1 and CDR2 (germline): LNHDA, SQIVND (reference sequence). The CDR3 length is 15 residues. The ends lost 2 bases at V and 4 bases at J; junction bases unmatched: 4. The CDR3 DNA reads as TGTGCCAGTAGTATAACCAGGGGGCTAAATCAGCCCCAGCATTTT. This translates into CASSITRGLNQPQHF.

The chain carries TRBV25-1 and TRBJ1-3; 8 bases map to TRBD1. The CDR3 totals 14 residues. V shed 6 bases, J shed 2 bases, and the junction held 3 bases outside the gene matches. The germline gives CDR1 MGHDK, CDR2 SYGVNS. The chain's CDR3 is CASSWTGTGNTIYF. The CDR3 DNA sequence: TGTGCCAGCAGCTGGACAGGGACTGGAAACACCATATATTTT.

This chain connects TRBV2 to TRBJ1-1; D may be TRBD1 (6 bases). The germline V and J ends were trimmed by 6 bases and 1 base, with 6 bases remaining between them. Germline CDR1 SNHLY, CDR2 FYNNEI. The CDR3 totals 12 residues. DNA of the CDR3: TGTGCCAGCAGACAGGGGAACACTGAAGCTTTCTTT. Its translation is CASRQGNTEAFF.

V gene TRBV29-1 combines with J gene TRBJ2-7; a weak D match, TRBD2 (5 bases). Trimming left V 2 bases short and J 0 bases short, with 14 bases between. The germline V gene has CDR1 SQVTM and CDR2 ANQGSEA. The CDR3 has 15 residues. The CDR3 DNA sequence: TGCAGCGTTGAATCTGGGTGGGAGAGCTCCTACGAGCAGTACTTC. This translates into CSVESGWESSYEQYF.

V is TRBV27 and J is TRBJ2-7; the D is unclear. V lost 5 bases to trimming and J lost 3 bases, with 20 bases between them. The CDR3 has 16 amino acids. CDR1 and CDR2 (germline): MNHEY, SMNVEV (reference sequence). In DNA form, the CDR3 reads TGTGCCAGCAGTGCATCCCTGACGGGTTTGGACTACGAGCAGTACTTC. Protein: CASSASLTGLDYEQYF.

The gene calls are TRBV29-1 and TRBJ2-7; no firm D call. This CDR3 is 12 amino acids long. CDR1 is SQVTM, CDR2 ANQGSEA, per germline. With 7 bases removed from V and 7 bases from J, the gap between germline ends came to 17 bases. The CDR3 DNA sequence: TGCAGCGCCGGAAATTTAGCAGCTGAGCAGTACTTC. Translating gives CSAGNLAAEQYF.

This clone was counted between two and nine times. This chain links TRBV18 with TRBJ1-4, with a weak D call TRBD1 (5 bases). V was clipped by 4 bases and J by 0 bases, with 12 bases between them. Germline V gives CDR1 KGHSH, CDR2 LQKENI. The CDR3 extends over 16 amino acids. The CDR3 loop reads CASSLALTATNEKLFF. DNA for the CDR3: TGTGCCAGCTCACTTGCCCTGACAGCAACTAATGAAAAACTGTTTTTT.

This chain's CDR3 is CASSLGPSDRAEQFF. The CDR3 bases are TGCGCCAGCAGCTTGGGACCATCCGACAGAGCTGAGCAGTTCTTC. The rearrangement uses TRBV5-1 and TRBJ2-1; possibly TRBD1 for D (5 bases). The germline V gene encodes CDR1 SGHRS and CDR2 YFSETQ. Trimming shortened V by 0 bases and J by 9 bases, and 16 bases separated the two germline ends. CDR3 length: 15 amino acids.

V and J are TRBV28 and TRBJ2-1; 11 nucleotides agree with TRBD2. This CDR3 has 15 amino acids. Per the germline V gene, CDR1 is MDHEN and CDR2 is SYDVKM. V was pared by 6 bases and J by 5 bases, with 6 bases of the junction left unmatched. For the CDR3, the DNA is TGTGCCAGCAGCTACGGGACTAGCGGTAACAATGAGCAGTTCTTC. Residues: CASSYGTSGNNEQFF.

V gene TRBV30 combines with J gene TRBJ2-1; 10 bases map to TRBD2. Germline V gene sequence: CDR1 GTSNPN, CDR2 SVGIG (reference sequence). The CDR3 totals 15 residues. After removal of 4 bases from V and 9 bases from J, the junction contained 12 bases not matched to a gene. CDR3 in amino acids: CAWTRLAGVFGEQFF. The CDR3 DNA sequence: TGTGCCTGGACAAGGCTAGCGGGAGTATTTGGTGAGCAGTTCTTC.

J is TRBJ2-1 and V is TRBV20-1; D not certain. CDR3 length: 11 amino acids. Trimming shortened V by 3 bases and J by 5 bases, and 5 bases separated the two germline ends. The germline V gene has CDR1 DFQATT and CDR2 SNEGSKA (reference sequence). CDR3 amino acids: CSARRDNEQFF. CDR3 nucleotides: TGCAGTGCTAGGCGAGACAATGAGCAGTTCTTC.

J is TRBJ1-6 and V is TRBV30; D perhaps matches TRBD1 (6 bases). Trimming took off 3 bases at V and 8 bases at J, with 11 bases between the two ends. Per the germline V gene, CDR1 is GTSNPN and CDR2 is SVGIG (reference sequence). This CDR3 has 13 amino acids. CDR3 loop: CAWRTGLYSPLHF. DNA of the CDR3: TGTGCCTGGAGGACAGGCCTGTATTCACCCCTCCACTTT.

The sample holds a few counts of this clone. This sequence joins TRBV5-1 and TRBJ2-1; tentative D call: TRBD2 (5 bases). The germline gives CDR1 SGHRS, CDR2 YFSETQ. The V end lost 0 bases, the J end lost 2 bases, and 12 bases lay between the germline ends. This CDR3 has 16 amino acids. CDR3 bases: TGCGCCAGCAGCTTGGCCGGTGGGAGCCCCTACAATGAGCAGTTCTTC. This codes for CASSLAGGSPYNEQFF.

A single count supports this clone. This chain connects TRBV11-2 to TRBJ2-1; D perhaps matches TRBD1 (6 bases). With 5 bases removed from V and 6 bases from J, the gap between germline ends came to 17 bases. The CDR3 is 15 amino acids. The germline V gene encodes CDR1 SGHAT and CDR2 FQNNGV. CDR3 bases: TGTGCCAGCAGCAGGACAGAGGCACTTGTCAATGAGCAGTTCTTC. It yields the protein CASSRTEALVNEQFF. Supplemented by reference TRBV11-2 and TRBJ2-1, the full variable domain reads EAGVAQSPRYKIIEKRQSVAFWCNPISGHATLYWYQQILGQGPKLLIQFQNNGVVDDSQLPKDRFSAERLKGVDSTLKIQPAKLEDSAVYLCASSRTEALVNEQFFGPGTRLTVL.

The chain carries TRBV7-2 and TRBJ2-3, with 7 bases aligning to TRBD1. This CDR3 comprises 14 residues. Trimming at V came to 5 bases and at J to 5 bases, leaving 7 bases not matched to a gene. In germline, CDR1 is SGHTA, CDR2 FQGNSA. The CDR3 region has the DNA TGTGCCAGCAGCATTCGGACAGGTGAAGATACGCAGTATTTT. It yields the protein CASSIRTGEDTQYF.

The count of this clone is one. The CDR3 DNA reads as TGTGCCAGCAGCTTCGTACGGGGTCGCGGGAGCGGAGAGACCCAGTACTTC. Protein product: CASSFVRGRGSGETQYF. This chain links TRBV7-8 with TRBJ2-5, with TRBD2 matching over 7 bases. Germline V CDR1 and CDR2: SGHVS, FQNEAQ. The CDR3 is made up of 17 amino acids. J gave up 4 bases and V 3 bases, and 14 bases lay outside the gene matches.

V is TRBV19 and J is TRBJ2-2; TRBD2 is a possible D gene (5 bases). V was clipped by 4 bases and J by 4 bases, with 19 bases between them. The CDR3 sequence is 17 residues long. Germline CDR1 reads LNHDA; CDR2 reads SQIVND (reference sequence). CDR3 amino acids: CASSTISGGPTTGELFF. In nucleotides, the CDR3 is TGTGCCAGTAGTACGATTTCTGGAGGCCCAACCACCGGGGAGCTGTTTTTT.

The chain carries TRBV18 and TRBJ1-1; 7 nucleotides align to TRBD1. The CDR3 spans 13 residues. With 6 bases clipped from V and 5 bases from J, the junction kept 6 bases outside the gene matches. Per the germline V gene, CDR1 is KGHSH and CDR2 is LQKENI. CDR3 in amino acids: CASSPTGNTEAFF. Here the CDR3 DNA reads TGTGCCAGCTCGCCGACAGGGAATACTGAAGCTTTCTTT. Full variable domain (remainder filled in from reference TRBV18 and TRBJ1-1): NAGVMQNPRHLVRRRGQEARLRCSPMKGHSHVYWYRQLPEEGLKFMVYLQKENIIDESGMPKERFSAEFPKEGPSILRIQQVVRGDSAAYFCASSPTGNTEAFFGQGTRLTVV.

The V call is TRBV6-5, the J call TRBJ1-6, with 7 bases that match TRBD1. Germline V gene data show CDR1 as MNHEY and CDR2 as SVGAGI. This CDR3 has 14 residues. J was trimmed by 6 bases and V by 6 bases; bases with no gene match: 5. CDR3 DNA: TGTGCCAGCAGGCCGGGACAGCCTAATTCACCCCTCCACTTT. It is translated as CASRPGQPNSPLHF.